Each of the 5 T cell receptor beta chains below was sequenced from the same sample in a study of cytomegalovirus exposure and HLA in healthy donors. This PCR relied on a set of 60 Vbeta primers and 13 Jbeta primers. Assay: immunoSEQ multiplex PCR; the TCRdb copy retains only in-frame clones and omits some. The profile covers tens of thousands of clones, with around 10% appearing a single time and around 25% taken by the ten largest. Source material: PBMCs. These receptors all come from a man aged 55 to 70 in good health and CMV-seropositive.

This clone turned up a few times. The chain uses TRBV18 and TRBJ1-4; a weak D match, TRBD1 (5 bases). Germline V gene sequence: CDR1 KGHSH, CDR2 LQKENI. The CDR3 sequence is 13 residues long. Trimming took 6 bases from V and 4 from J, leaving 9 bases between them. CDR3 sequence (DNA): TGTGCCAGCTCGACAGAGATTAATGAAAAACTGTTTTTT. It encodes CASSTEINEKLFF.

This clone was picked up a small number of times. The chain carries TRBV28 and TRBJ1-5; 12 nucleotides line up with TRBD1. V lost 6 bases to trimming and J lost 6 bases; unmatched junction nucleotides: 9. The CDR3 has 16 amino acids. CDR1 and CDR2 from the germline V gene are MDHEN and SYDVKM. The CDR3 region has the DNA TGTGCCAGCAGGGGACAGGGGGCGGAAGACAGTCAGCCCCAGCATTTT. This codes for CASRGQGAEDSQPQHF.

A few counts support this clone. This chain links TRBV7-2 with TRBJ1-2; 8 positions match TRBD1. There are 16 residues in the CDR3. Germline CDR1 is SGHTA and CDR2 is FQGNSA. V shed 6 bases, J shed 6 bases, and the junction held 15 bases outside the gene matches. CDR3 nucleotides: TGTGCCAGCAGTTCCTTCAGGGGGCGGGGGTCGGATGGCTACACCTTC. It is translated as CASSSFRGRGSDGYTF.

In its sample, this clone was seen a few times. The chain joins TRBV15 to TRBJ2-3; D is perhaps TRBD2 (5 bases). Looked up from germline, CDR1 is LNHNV and CDR2 is YYDKDF (reference sequence). Trimming left V 5 bases short and J 6 bases short, with 12 bases between. The CDR3 spans 13 residues. CDR3 in DNA: TGTGCCACCAGCCCCTCGGGGTTGGATACGCAGTATTTT. Translated: CATSPSGLDTQYF.

On this clone itself: Other nucleotide sequences from this sample produce the same CDR3. The V gene is TRBV5-1, the J gene TRBJ1-5; D gene unclear. Trimming removed 0 bases at V and 4 bases at J, with 11 bases between. The CDR3 length is 15 residues. Germline loops: CDR1 SGHRS, CDR2 YFSETQ. CDR3 in amino acids: CASSLGLQDNQPQHF. In DNA form, the CDR3 reads TGCGCCAGCAGCTTGGGGCTTCAGGATAATCAGCCCCAGCATTTT. The whole variable domain, remainder taken from reference TRBV5-1 and TRBJ1-5, is KAGVTQTPRYLIKTRGQQVTLSCSPISGHRSVSWYQQTPGQGLQFLFEYFSETQRNKGNFPGRFSGRQFSNSRSEMNVSTLELGDSALYLCASSLGLQDNQPQHFGDGTRLSIL.